The TCR beta chain described here comes from a study of blood T cell repertoires in COVID-19. Across the study: Donors in the United States, Italy and Spain gave samples during acute or convalescent COVID-19. The analysed material was cDNA or gDNA that came from T cells, B-cell-depleted T cells, or PBMCs.

CDR3 length: 15 residues. J lost 0 bases, V lost 3 bases, and 0 bases had no gene match. Original processing methods: Counts of nucleated cells, estimated from reference gene primer amplification, were obtained. Only in-frame clones appear in the TCRdb table, and some are missing; sequencing was by immunoSEQ multiplex PCR. V and J calls and clone size are given by that table; D and trimming were obtained from the DNA. The sample has 210,000 or so clones; approximately 86% are singletons. The Seattle patients joined while their infection was active and were tracked longitudinally afterward. The source of this sequence is a woman aged 30 to 39 with COVID-19, enrolled during active disease. The genes are TRBV5-3 and TRBJ2-3; 11 bases map to TRBD2. TRBV5-3 is known as an ORF, though its function is uncertain. The specimen sequenced was peripheral blood. The CDR3 loop is CARSWTSGSTDTQYF. The CDR3 coding sequence is TGTGCCAGAAGCTGGACTAGCGGGAGCACAGATACGCAGTATTTT.